Listed below are T cell receptor beta chains from one sample, sequenced in a study of cytotoxic CD8 clonotypes in ibrutinib-treated CLL. This table comes from immunoSEQ multiplex PCR, and its TCRdb copy is limited to in-frame clones, with some not included. The sample lists about 200,000 clones, 70% seen once, with 5.5% to 7% in the top ten. The sequencing here drew on PBMCs, taken after 12 months of ibrutinib treatment. All receptors derive from a human donor with chronic lymphocytic leukemia. Each CDR3 is given with its conserved first and last residue. D genes are given only for firm matches. Size tells how often a clone was seen (once, few, many) or the class of an expanded clone, and some rows leave it out.

TRBV29-1	.	.	TRBJ2-7	CSVGQNYEQYF	TGCAGCGTTGGACAGAACTACGAGCAGTACTTC
TRBV21-1	.	.	TRBJ1-2	CASSARPQGLWSGYTF	TGTGCCAGCAGCGCCAGACCTCAGGGGCTGTGGAGTGGCTACACCTTC
TRBV2	.	.	TRBJ1-1	CASGLRQAVNEAFF	TGTGCCAGTGGATTACGACAGGCCGTAAATGAAGCTTTCTTT
TRBV7-7	.	.	TRBJ2-2	CAINPGNGELFF	TGTGCTATAAACCCCGGAAACGGGGAGCTGTTTTTT
TRBV18	.	TRBD1	TRBJ1-2	CASSTTGGPYGYTF	TGTGCCAGCTCAACCACAGGGGGCCCATATGGCTACACCTTC
TRBV18	.	TRBD2	TRBJ2-7	CASSPTSGRVDEQYF	TGTGCCAGCTCACCAACCAGCGGGAGGGTTGACGAGCAGTACTTC
TRBV29-1	.	.	TRBJ2-7	CSVEEITGPREQYF	TGCAGCGTTGAAGAGATTACAGGGCCCCGTGAGCAGTACTTC
TRBV30	.	.	TRBJ1-1	CAWSVARSTEAFF	TGTGCCTGGAGTGTAGCCCGGAGCACTGAAGCTTTCTTT
TRBV7-9	medium-sized	.	TRBJ2-7	CASSSVTEYEQYF	TGTGCCAGCAGCTCCGTGACCGAATACGAGCAGTACTTC
TRBV10-2	once	TRBD1	TRBJ1-4	CASGSGGQNEKLFF	TGCGCCAGCGGCTCCGGGGGACAGAATGAAAAACTGTTTTTT
TRBV9	.	.	TRBJ2-6	CASSVEAGPLSDVLTF	TGTGCCAGCAGCGTAGAGGCAGGACCTCTGTCCGACGTCCTGACTTTC
TRBV2	few	.	TRBJ1-5	CASSLNQPQHF	TGTGCCAGCAGTCTCAATCAGCCCCAGCATTTT
TRBV19	.	.	TRBJ1-6	CATSARDTYNSPLHF	TGTGCCACCTCGGCCAGGGACACCTATAATTCACCCCTCCACTTT
TRBV6-5	.	.	TRBJ1-2	CASSSWGNYGYTF	TGTGCCAGCAGTTCGTGGGGTAACTATGGCTACACCTTC
TRBV4-1	.	.	TRBJ2-6	CASSQVGVSGANVLTF	TGCGCCAGCAGCCAAGTAGGAGTCTCTGGGGCCAACGTCCTGACTTTC
TRBV5-1	.	.	TRBJ2-7	CASSPSPRESYEQYF	TGCGCCAGCAGCCCTTCCCCCCGGGAGTCCTACGAGCAGTACTTC
TRBV29-1	.	.	TRBJ1-1	CSAIIRAGTEAFF	TGCAGCGCGATCATTAGGGCTGGCACTGAAGCTTTCTTT
TRBV5-6	.	.	TRBJ2-5	CASSLAMGQGVQETQYF	TGTGCCAGCAGCTTGGCCATGGGTCAGGGCGTCCAAGAGACCCAGTACTTC
TRBV10-3	.	.	TRBJ1-2	CAISESSGWHGYTF	TGTGCCATCAGTGAGTCGAGTGGGTGGCATGGCTACACCTTC
TRBV7-8	.	.	TRBJ1-3	CASSPFEVLGAIYF	TGTGCCAGCAGCCCCTTCGAGGTCCTGGGGGCCATATATTTT
TRBV27	few	TRBD2	TRBJ2-7	CASFSGRREQYF	TGTGCCAGCTTTAGCGGGAGGAGAGAGCAGTACTTC
TRBV5-1	.	.	TRBJ2-7	CASSLTQKGYEQYF	TGCGCCAGCAGCCTCACCCAAAAGGGTTACGAGCAGTACTTC
TRBV29-1	.	.	TRBJ2-1	CSVEDPDRHEQFF	TGCAGCGTTGAAGATCCAGACCGGCATGAACAGTTCTTC
TRBV5-1	.	.	TRBJ2-3	CASIKGSSTDTQYF	TGCGCCAGTATCAAGGGTAGTAGCACAGATACGCAGTATTTT
TRBV19	.	.	TRBJ1-2	CASSIQGLYGYTF	TGTGCCAGTAGTATACAGGGACTATATGGCTACACCTTC
TRBV9	.	TRBD1	TRBJ1-6	CASSPVPGQGSPLHF	TGTGCCAGCAGCCCTGTCCCGGGACAGGGATCACCCCTCCACTTT
TRBV2	.	.	TRBJ2-7	CASSEVSRSYEQYF	TGTGCCAGCAGTGAAGTTTCCAGAAGCTACGAGCAGTACTTC
TRBV18	few	.	TRBJ1-1	CASSPPSGMNTEAFF	TGTGCCAGCTCACCACCGTCAGGGATGAACACTGAAGCTTTCTTT
TRBV7-2	few	.	TRBJ1-2	CASSFFLPNYGYTF	TGTGCCAGCAGCTTTTTCCTACCTAACTATGGCTACACCTTC
TRBV7-2	.	TRBD2	TRBJ2-7	CASSFGTSGGYEQYF	TGTGCCAGCAGCTTTGGGACTAGCGGGGGCTACGAGCAGTACTTC
TRBV9	.	TRBD2	TRBJ2-7	CASSVAGLAGVVHEQYF	TGTGCCAGCAGCGTAGCGGGACTAGCGGGAGTCGTCCACGAGCAGTACTTC
TRBV27	many	.	TRBJ1-1	CASSLQGYTEAFF	TGTGCCAGCAGTTTACAGGGGTACACTGAAGCTTTCTTT
TRBV5-1	.	.	TRBJ2-7	CASSPDTPPTRGQYF	TGCGCCAGCAGCCCGGACACACCACCTACGAGAGGGCAGTACTTC
TRBV4-1	.	TRBD1	TRBJ1-1	CASSFSRDRGITEAFF	TGCGCCAGCAGCTTTTCTCGGGACAGGGGAATCACTGAAGCTTTCTTT
TRBV27	.	.	TRBJ1-2	CASSFAGLYGYTF	TGTGCCAGCAGTTTTGCTGGGCTCTATGGCTACACCTTC
TRBV28	.	.	TRBJ2-7	CASIEGTSYEQYF	TGTGCCAGCATTGAGGGGACCTCCTACGAGCAGTACTTC
TRBV21-1	once	.	TRBJ2-3	CASSKTLDGATSTDTQYF	TGTGCCAGCAGCAAAACCCTCGATGGGGCAACTAGCACAGATACGCAGTATTTT
TRBV5-4	.	.	TRBJ1-1	CASSLAGEAFF	TGTGCCAGCAGCTTGGCGGGTGAAGCTTTCTTT
TRBV15	.	TRBD1	TRBJ1-5	CATSRKTGGSNQPQHF	TGTGCCACCAGCAGAAAGACAGGGGGAAGCAATCAGCCCCAGCATTTT
TRBV6-5	.	TRBD1	TRBJ2-7	CASRGGQGAYEQYF	TGTGCCAGCAGAGGCGGACAGGGGGCTTACGAGCAGTACTTC